Listed below are T cell receptor beta chains from one sample, sequenced in a study of blood T cell repertoires in COVID-19. Here immunoSEQ multiplex PCR was the method, and the copy in TCRdb shows in-frame clones only, minus some. The sample has a few hundred thousand clones, 75% to 85% seen once. Material: peripheral blood. All receptors derive from a woman aged 70 to 79 with COVID-19, enrolled during active disease. The CDR3 runs from the conserved cysteine through the conserved F or W. D genes are given only for firm matches. Rows give clone size only sometimes, using once, few, many, or a class for an expanded clone.

TRBD2	TRBJ2-1	13	.	TRBV6-6	CATVLAGAREQFF	TGTGCCACCGTACTAGCGGGAGCTCGAGAGCAGTTCTTC
.	TRBJ1-5	13	.	TRBV6-5	CASGNNRVQPQHF	TGTGCCAGCGGGAATAACAGGGTTCAGCCCCAGCATTTT
TRBD2	TRBJ2-3	15	.	TRBV18	CASSLRTSGTDTQYF	TGTGCCAGCTCACTCCGGACTAGCGGAACAGATACGCAGTATTTT
TRBD1	TRBJ2-5	16	once	TRBV24-1	CATSDLRDRRGETQYF	TGTGCCACCAGTGATTTGCGGGACAGGAGAGGGGAGACCCAGTACTTC
TRBD2	TRBJ2-7	16	.	TRBV6-2/TRBV6-3	CASSSTPGLRYYEQYF	TGTGCCAGCAGTTCAACACCGGGACTACGCTATTACGAGCAGTACTTC
TRBD2	TRBJ2-2	14	.	TRBV2	CATGTSANTGELFF	TGTGCCACCGGGACTAGCGCGAACACCGGGGAGCTGTTTTTT
TRBD1	TRBJ1-2	15	.	TRBV30	CAWSVQRQGRYGYTF	TGTGCCTGGAGTGTTCAGAGACAGGGGAGGTATGGCTACACCTTC
.	TRBJ2-7	13	.	TRBV6-5	CASLNRQFNEQYF	TGTGCCAGTCTCAATAGACAGTTCAACGAGCAGTACTTC
TRBD2	TRBJ2-2	17	.	TRBV3-1/TRBV3-2	CASSQVTLAGVIGELFF	TGTGCCAGCAGCCAAGTGACACTAGCGGGAGTCATCGGGGAGCTGTTTTTT
.	TRBJ2-5	15	.	TRBV3-1/TRBV3-2	CASSQGPGFRETQYF	TGTGCCAGCAGCCAGGGTCCGGGATTTCGGGAGACCCAGTACTTC
.	TRBJ1-1	13	.	TRBV18	CASSPNGNTEAFF	TGTGCCAGCTCACCTAACGGGAACACTGAAGCTTTCTTT
.	TRBJ2-5	14	.	TRBV6-5	CASIGRGQRGTQYF	TGTGCCAGCATCGGCAGGGGCCAAAGGGGGACCCAGTACTTC
.	TRBJ2-7	11	.	TRBV15	CATSRDREQYF	TGTGCCACCAGCAGAGATCGGGAGCAGTACTTC
.	TRBJ2-3	15	.	TRBV15	CATSREQDLTDTQYF	TGTGCCACCAGCAGAGAGCAGGATCTCACAGATACGCAGTATTTT
.	TRBJ1-2	16	.	TRBV28	CASSLSGRAGVYGYTF	TGTGCCAGCAGTTTGAGTGGGCGTGCGGGGGTCTATGGCTACACCTTC
TRBD1	TRBJ1-4	17	.	TRBV4-2	CASSQPKGQEQNEKLFF	TGTGCCAGCAGCCAACCGAAAGGACAGGAACAGAATGAAAAACTGTTTTTT
.	TRBJ2-1	15	.	TRBV6-7	CASSYCGSDYNEQFF	TGTGCCAGCAGTTATTGCGGGTCAGATTACAATGAGCAGTTCTTC
TRBD1	TRBJ1-4	14	.	TRBV4-3	CASSQRDRGRELFF	TGCGCCAGCAGCCAGAGGGACAGGGGGCGAGAACTGTTTTTT
TRBD2	TRBJ2-1	15	.	TRBV28	CASSLFLAGGNEQFF	TGTGCCAGCAGTTTATTCCTAGCGGGCGGCAATGAGCAGTTCTTC
.	TRBJ1-5	16	.	TRBV27	CASSLSITGDYQPQHF	TGTGCCAGCAGTTTATCGATTACGGGGGATTATCAGCCCCAGCATTTT
.	TRBJ1-1	18	.	TRBV3-1/TRBV3-2	CASSQRQGLSHDSGQAFF	TGTGCCAGCAGCCAAAGGCAGGGGCTTTCCCACGATTCGGGACAAGCTTTCTTT
TRBD2	TRBJ2-7	17	.	TRBV4-3	CASSQAPSTSGNYEQYF	TGCGCCAGCAGCCAAGCACCGTCGACTAGCGGAAACTACGAGCAGTACTTC